These 29 T cell receptor beta chains share one sample of origin, sequenced in a study of T-cell memory formation after mild COVID-19. Via MiXCR, TCRdb re-called the 5' RACE reads, giving one row per CDR3 protein. The sample shows about 140,000 distinct CDR3 sequences, more than 13% of them seen only once. The material sequenced was PBMCs or a T cell subset sorted from them (not recorded which). Source of these receptors: an adult woman who had mild COVID-19 (a few samples of this study predate the infection). Cell type and time point are not known.

V is TRBV12-3 or TRBV12-4 and J is TRBJ2-7; tentative D call: TRBD1 (6 bases). Trimming cost V 3 bases and J 2 bases, with 14 bases left between them. This CDR3 is 15 amino acids long. This CDR3 is CASSFGQQITYEQYF. CDR3 sequence (DNA): TGTGCCAGCAGTTTCGGACAGCAAATCACCTACGAGCAGTACTTC.

This clonotype was seen only a few times. The rearrangement uses TRBV11-2 and TRBJ2-3; 7 bases align to TRBD1. V lost 6 bases, J lost 4 bases, and 7 bases stayed unmatched. Germline V lookup: CDR1 SGHAT, CDR2 FQNNGV. The CDR3 spans 14 residues. In nucleotides, the CDR3 is TGTGCCAGCAGGAAGAGCACAGGGGCAGATACGCAGTATTTT. It codes for CASRKSTGADTQYF. The whole variable domain, remainder taken from reference TRBV11-2 and TRBJ2-3, is EAGVAQSPRYKIIEKRQSVAFWCNPISGHATLYWYQQILGQGPKLLIQFQNNGVVDDSQLPKDRFSAERLKGVDSTLKIQPAKLEDSAVYLCASRKSTGADTQYFGPGTRLTVL.

About this clonotype itself: A much larger clone sits a single nucleotide away, making a read error possible. The rearrangement uses TRBV19 and TRBJ1-1, with a weak D call TRBD1 (5 bases). The germline V gene encodes CDR1 LNHDA and CDR2 SQIVND (reference sequence). The V gene lost 4 bases and the J gene lost 0 bases, with 15 bases spanning the gap. The CDR3 runs to 16 residues. The CDR3 region has the DNA TGTGCCAGTAGTACCTCTATCGACAGCGTGAACACTGAAGCTTTCTTT. It translates to CASSTSIDSVNTEAFF.

This clonotype was counted between two and nine times. CDR3 region: CASSLDRGTGNTIYF. For the CDR3, the DNA is TGTGCCAGCAGCTTAGACAGGGGAACTGGAAACACCATATATTTT. The chain links TRBV7-2 to TRBJ1-3, with 7 bases that match TRBD1. The V gene's germline CDR1 is SGHTA and CDR2 FQGNSA. V was clipped by 1 base and J by 2 bases; unmatched bases: 2. The CDR3 is 15 residues long.

The chain uses TRBV20-1 and TRBJ2-1, with 7 nucleotides matching TRBD2. The V gene's germline CDR1 is DFQATT and CDR2 SNEGSKA (reference sequence). Trimming took 0 bases from V and 10 from J; bases not matched to a gene: 6. This CDR3 region has 13 residues. The CDR3 DNA reads as TGCAGTGCTAGAGAGAGTAAAGCGGGAGAGCAGTTCTTC. Protein product: CSARESKAGEQFF.

This clonotype was recorded at least ten times. The chain employs TRBV7-9 and TRBJ2-6, with D maybe TRBD1 (6 bases). The CDR3 covers 18 residues. Germline lookup yields CDR1 SEHNR and CDR2 FQNEAQ (reference sequence). V dropped 5 bases and J dropped 0 bases, with 17 bases sitting between them. Here the CDR3 reads CASSQRQVLYSGANVLTF. The CDR3 bases are TGTGCCAGCAGCCAGAGACAGGTCCTCTACTCTGGGGCCAACGTCCTGACTTTC. Looking up the rest from reference TRBV7-9 and TRBJ2-6 gives the full variable domain: DTGVSQNPRHKITKRGQNVTFRCDPISEHNRLYWYRQTLGQGPEFLTYFQNEAQLEKSRLLSDRFSAERPKGSFSTLEIQRTEQGDSAMYLCASSQRQVLYSGANVLTFGAGSRLTVL.

This clonotype was observed a few times. V gene TRBV29-1 combines with J gene TRBJ2-1, with D tentatively TRBD1 (5 bases). Trimming shortened V by 5 bases and J by 4 bases, and 18 bases separated the two germline ends. Germline CDR1 and CDR2: SQVTM and ANQGSEA. The CDR3 totals 15 residues. The CDR3 DNA reads as TGCAGCGTTCTCCCCACAGACAGCCGATACAATGAGCAGTTCTTC. Protein product: CSVLPTDSRYNEQFF.

The V gene is TRBV4-2, the J gene TRBJ1-1, with a tentative D call TRBD1 (5 bases). The CDR3 consists of 14 residues. V gave up 0 bases and J gave up 6 bases, with 11 bases separating them. The V gene's germline CDR1 is LGHNA and CDR2 YNFKEQ. The CDR3 reads CASSQDRVGAEAFF. DNA of the CDR3: TGTGCCAGCAGCCAAGATCGCGTGGGGGCTGAAGCTTTCTTT.

The chain recombines TRBV7-8 with TRBJ1-1; D not certain. V lost 1 base, J lost 4 bases, and 7 bases lay in between. Looked up from germline, CDR1 is SGHVS and CDR2 is FQNEAQ. This CDR3 region has 13 residues. In DNA form, the CDR3 reads TGTGCCAGCAGCTTAGTAGATATCACTGAAGCTTTCTTT. Residues: CASSLVDITEAFF.

This clonotype was picked up a small number of times. V is TRBV2 and J is TRBJ2-7, with 13 bases lining up with TRBD2. The length of the CDR3 is 13 residues. J gave up 6 bases and V 7 bases, and 3 bases lay outside the gene matches. Germline V gene sequence: CDR1 SNHLY, CDR2 FYNNEI. The CDR3 here is CASTGTSGVEQYF. For the CDR3, the DNA is TGTGCCAGCACCGGGACTAGCGGGGTCGAGCAGTACTTC.

This clonotype was detected only a few times. The junction differs from germline at one of its ends, possibly a read error. J is TRBJ1-1 and V is TRBV7-6, with D possibly TRBD1 on 5 matching bases. Germline lookup yields CDR1 SGHVS and CDR2 FNYEAQ. CDR3 length: 15 amino acids. The CDR3 DNA reads TGTGCCAGCAGGTTAGAACCCGGGGGGAACACTGAAGCTTTCTTT. It codes for CASRLEPGGNTEAFF. The full variable domain, rest sourced from reference TRBV7-6 and TRBJ1-1, is GAGVSQSPRYKVTKRGQDVALRCDPISGHVSLYWYRQALGQGPEFLTYFNYEAQQDKSGLPNDRFSAERPEGSISTLTIQRTEQRDSAMYRCASRLEPGGNTEAFFGQGTRLTVV.

The gene calls are TRBV7-9 and TRBJ1-1; D gene ambiguous. The length of the CDR3 is 15 residues. Germline V CDR1 and CDR2: SEHNR, FQNEAQ (reference sequence). V was cut by 1 base and J by 1 base, with 10 bases left in between. The CDR3 region is CASSLGTAWNTEAFF. The CDR3 nucleotides read TGTGCCAGCAGCTTAGGGACGGCTTGGAACACTGAAGCTTTCTTT.

This clonotype was detected a few times. This sequence joins TRBV7-6 and TRBJ1-1; TRBD1 matches at 8 bases. This CDR3 has 17 residues. Losses at the gene ends were 4 bases for V and 0 bases for J; bases not matched to a gene: 10. Germline V gene sequence: CDR1 SGHVS, CDR2 FNYEAQ. The CDR3 spells CASSYSAGGIMNTEAFF. Written as DNA, the CDR3 is TGTGCCAGCAGCTACTCCGCAGGGGGCATCATGAACACTGAAGCTTTCTTT.

The chain is built from TRBV2 and TRBJ2-6; D tentatively fits TRBD1 or TRBD2 (5 bases each). This CDR3 is 17 amino acids long. CDR1 is SNHLY and CDR2 is FYNNEI in the germline V gene. V dropped 6 bases and J dropped 0 bases, with 15 bases sitting between them. CDR3 amino acids: CASSYGTESSGANVLTF. The DNA of the CDR3 is TGTGCCAGCAGCTATGGGACGGAGAGCTCTGGGGCCAACGTCCTGACTTTC.

This clonotype was seen more than once but under ten times. The genes are TRBV12-3 or TRBV12-4 and TRBJ2-3, with 8 nucleotides matching TRBD2. Trimming cost V 5 bases and J 5 bases; bases outside gene matches: 9. The CDR3 has 15 amino acids. As DNA, the CDR3 is TGTGCCAGCAGTGCCCAGCGGGGGCAGGGAGATACGCAGTATTTT. It is translated as CASSAQRGQGDTQYF.

The rearrangement joins TRBV7-9 to TRBJ2-1; 7 bases map to TRBD2. Per germline, CDR1 SEHNR and CDR2 FQNEAQ (reference sequence). The CDR3 sequence is 15 residues long. V trimming: 8 bases; J trimming: 3 bases; junction bases outside the gene matches: 10. The CDR3 is CASCHRDYHYNEQFF. In DNA, the CDR3 is TGTGCCAGCTGCCACCGGGACTATCACTACAATGAGCAGTTCTTC.

The chain joins TRBV4-1 to TRBJ1-1; 7 nucleotides agree with TRBD1. After removal of 4 bases from V and 1 base from J, the junction contained 9 bases not matched to a gene. Germline CDR1 MGHRA, CDR2 YSYEKL. This CDR3 has 16 residues. The CDR3 DNA reads as TGCGCCAGCAGCCTGAATTCCGGGACAGCGAACACTGAAGCTTTCTTT. It encodes CASSLNSGTANTEAFF.

V usage is TRBV11-1 and J usage is TRBJ1-1; TRBD1 aligns across 8 bases. Germline CDR1 and CDR2: SGHAT and FQDESV (reference sequence). The CDR3 runs 15 residues. V dropped 5 bases and J dropped 1; count of bases not matched to a gene: 6. The CDR3 region is CASSARTGRNTEAFF. The CDR3 DNA sequence: TGTGCCAGCAGCGCCCGGACAGGGAGGAACACTGAAGCTTTCTTT.

The rearrangement links TRBV12-3 or TRBV12-4 to TRBJ2-2; TRBD2 matches at 8 bases. The CDR3 sequence is 16 residues long. V was pared by 5 bases and J by 2 bases, with 7 bases of the junction left unmatched. CDR3: CASSGSGGPNTGELFF. The CDR3, as DNA: TGTGCCAGCAGTGGGAGCGGGGGCCCAAACACCGGGGAGCTGTTTTTT.

This clonotype was counted a few times. This chain connects TRBV5-1 to TRBJ2-7; tentative D call: TRBD1 (7 bases). Germline assignment: CDR1 SGHRS and CDR2 YFSETQ. V lost 3 bases to trimming and J lost 2 bases, with 24 bases between them. This CDR3 comprises 18 residues. Written as DNA, the CDR3 is TGCGCCAGCAGCTCCCGGGACAGTGGTTGGGGGGAAGCCTACGAGCAGTACTTC. It is translated as CASSSRDSGWGEAYEQYF.

The rearrangement uses TRBV20-1 and TRBJ2-7, with D unclear. This CDR3 is built from 13 residues. Germline V gene sequence: CDR1 DFQATT, CDR2 SNEGSKA (reference sequence). Between the trimmed V and J ends, which lost 0 bases and 4 bases, there was a span of 10 bases. CDR3 sequence: CSARDKLLYEQYF. In nucleotides, the CDR3 is TGCAGTGCTAGAGATAAACTCTTATACGAGCAGTACTTC.

This chain joins TRBV6-6 and TRBJ2-5, with 8 positions matching TRBD2. Looked up from germline, CDR1 is MNHNY and CDR2 is SVGAGI (reference sequence). Unmatched junction bases numbered 14, after V lost 1 base and J lost 4 bases. This CDR3 contains 18 residues. The CDR3 DNA follows: TGTGCCAGCAGTTACTTGTCGTTAGCGGGGCCCCTAGGAGAGACCCAGTACTTC. Translation gives CASSYLSLAGPLGETQYF.

This clonotype turned up a few times. This chain connects TRBV2 to TRBJ2-7, with D possibly being TRBD1 (5 bases). This CDR3 has 14 residues. The V end was cut by 5 bases, the J end by 6 bases, with 17 bases between. Germline lookup yields CDR1 SNHLY and CDR2 FYNNEI. The CDR3 is CASSSEDIRFEQYF. In DNA, the CDR3 is TGTGCCAGCAGTTCCGAGGACATCAGGTTCGAGCAGTACTTC.

This clonotype was seen only a few times. The chain uses TRBV4-1 and TRBJ2-3; D unresolved. Per germline, CDR1 MGHRA and CDR2 YSYEKL. The CDR3 has 15 residues. V dropped 4 bases and J dropped 6 bases, with 17 bases sitting between them. The chain's CDR3 is CASSPRTGLVDTQYF. The CDR3 coding sequence is TGCGCCAGCAGCCCCCGGACCGGGCTGGTGGATACGCAGTATTTT.

The gene calls are TRBV12-3 or TRBV12-4 and TRBJ1-2, with 11 bases that match TRBD1. Losses at the gene ends were 3 bases for V and 8 bases for J; bases not matched to a gene: 23. The CDR3 covers 20 residues. CDR3 in DNA: TGTGCCAGCAGTTTCCTTGTCCTCATCGGACAGGGGGCACCGCGTGACGGCTACACCTTC. Residues: CASSFLVLIGQGAPRDGYTF.

This chain uses TRBV4-1 with TRBJ2-2; 9 bases line up with TRBD1. The CDR3 totals 15 residues. V trimming: 4 bases; J trimming: 7 bases; junction bases outside the gene matches: 7. Germline CDR1 MGHRA, CDR2 YSYEKL. CDR3 sequence reads: CASSPRDRVGGELFF. The CDR3 DNA sequence: TGCGCCAGCAGCCCAAGGGACAGGGTTGGCGGGGAGCTGTTTTTT.

In this sample, this clonotype turned up a few times. The V gene is TRBV4-1, the J gene TRBJ1-1; weak D call: TRBD1 (6 bases). Per the germline V gene, CDR1 is MGHRA and CDR2 is YSYEKL. The CDR3 contains 15 residues. V dropped 0 bases and J dropped 4 bases, with 12 bases sitting between them. CDR3 DNA: TGCGCCAGCAGCCAAGAAAGGGGGGCGGGCACTGAAGCTTTCTTT. This gives the protein CASSQERGAGTEAFF.

The chain has TRBV9 and TRBJ2-2; weak D call: TRBD2 (6 bases). V lost 4 bases and J lost 8, with 12 bases in between. There are 13 residues in the CDR3. The germline V gene encodes CDR1 SGDLS and CDR2 YYNGEE. CDR3 DNA: TGTGCCAGCAGCACGGGGGATCAGGGGGAGCTGTTTTTT. This sequence encodes CASSTGDQGELFF.

This clonotype was picked up a small number of times. The chain carries TRBV7-9 and TRBJ1-4; D ambiguous. The V end was cut by 5 bases, the J end by 5 bases, with 6 bases between. The germline gives CDR1 SEHNR, CDR2 FQNEAQ (reference sequence). CDR3 length: 12 amino acids. The CDR3 DNA reads as TGTGCCAGCAGCCCGGAGAATGAAAAACTGTTTTTT. Amino acids: CASSPENEKLFF.